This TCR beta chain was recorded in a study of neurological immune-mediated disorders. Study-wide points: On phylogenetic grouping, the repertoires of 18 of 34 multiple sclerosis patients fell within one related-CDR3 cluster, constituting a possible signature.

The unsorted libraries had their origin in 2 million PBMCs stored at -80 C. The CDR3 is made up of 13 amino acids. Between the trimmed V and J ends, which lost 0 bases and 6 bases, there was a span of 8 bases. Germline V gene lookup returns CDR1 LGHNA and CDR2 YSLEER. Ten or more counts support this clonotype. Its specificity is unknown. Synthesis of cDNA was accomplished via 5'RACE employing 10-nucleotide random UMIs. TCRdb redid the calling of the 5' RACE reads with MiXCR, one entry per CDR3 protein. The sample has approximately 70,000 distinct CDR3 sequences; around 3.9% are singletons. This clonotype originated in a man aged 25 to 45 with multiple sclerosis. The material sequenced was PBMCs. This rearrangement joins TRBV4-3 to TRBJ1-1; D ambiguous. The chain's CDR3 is CASSQDPGAEAFF. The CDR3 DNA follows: TGCGCCAGCAGCCAAGATCCAGGCGCTGAAGCTTTCTTT.